This T cell receptor beta chain was sequenced during a study of T-cell reconstitution after alpha-beta-depleted transplantation in children (dated by TCRdb to 2016 to 2018). Study-level background: Using TCR repertoire profiling, the study followed T-cell immune reconstitution in a quantitative way in children after TCRalphabeta/CD19-depleted allogeneic hematopoietic cell transplantation. General findings and caveats noted by the study authors: Apparently early alphabetaT-cell count recovery about two months after transplant reportedly relied on only several hundred rapidly expanded clones derived from non-depleted graft cells. In some patients, the high TCRbeta diversity seen at day 60 was put down to recipient T cells and intrathymic progenitors that had survived conditioning. Over subsequent months, a decline in hyperexpanded clone frequencies was noted, and after one year, T-cell counts and TCRbeta diversity were mostly ascribed to newly produced T cells.

Libraries were prepared through PCR. This sample was sequenced with an Illumina HiSeq 2500. To normalize quantification of the TCRbeta repertoire, the TCR libraries were built with molecular barcoding that relied on unique molecular identifiers. TCRdb handled the public reads itself, with Q25 trimming in fastp and clone calling in MiXCR, and kept productive beta chains. Each record represents a unique CDR3 protein, reported with the most common genes and DNA among its rows. This sample is represented by 450,000 to 600,000 distinct CDR3 sequences; about an eighth of them were singletons. 2% to 2.5% of the sample rests with the top ten. V is pared back by 3 bases and J by 2 bases, with 10 bases lying between the germline termini. The germline V gene (reference sequence) sets CDR1 to GTSNPN and CDR2 to SVGIG. Including the terminal cysteine and phenylalanine, the CDR3 comprises 14 residues. Only the CDR3 region is kept as DNA, spanning 42 bases read in frame from base 1.

The meaning of the sample's treatment or condition label: allogeneic hematopoietic cell transplantation with graft depleted of TCRalphabeta T cells and CD19 B cells. The children who served as transplant recipients had been given grafts of TCRalphabeta/CD19-depleted allogeneic hematopoietic cells. On this clonotype: Its antigen has not been determined. There are no base qualities to consult, and no much larger clone falls within one base.

This clonotype was sampled from a male patient younger than 18 who had a stem cell transplant for acute myeloid leukemia, so the T cells may come from the graft donor. Recombination joined TRBV30 with TRBJ2-2, with the D gene call left open. The input for sequencing was PBMCs, mostly from graft donor cells, taken 360 days after TCRalphabeta/CD19-depleted stem cell transplant. The DNA is TGTGCCTGGAGGGCTACCCCCAACACCGGGGAGCTGTTTTTT. Its protein is CAWRATPNTGELFF.